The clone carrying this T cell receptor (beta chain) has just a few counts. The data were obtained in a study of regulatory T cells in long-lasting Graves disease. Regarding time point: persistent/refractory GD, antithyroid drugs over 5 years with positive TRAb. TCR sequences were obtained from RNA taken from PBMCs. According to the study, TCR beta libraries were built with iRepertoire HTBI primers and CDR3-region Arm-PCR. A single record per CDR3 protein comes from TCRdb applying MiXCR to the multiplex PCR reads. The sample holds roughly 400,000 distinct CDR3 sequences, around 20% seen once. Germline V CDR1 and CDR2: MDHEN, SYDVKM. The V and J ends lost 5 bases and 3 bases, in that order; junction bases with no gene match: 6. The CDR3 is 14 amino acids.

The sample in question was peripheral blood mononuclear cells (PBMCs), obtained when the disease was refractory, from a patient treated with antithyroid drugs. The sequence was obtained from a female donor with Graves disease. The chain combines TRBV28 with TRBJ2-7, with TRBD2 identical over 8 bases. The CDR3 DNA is TGTGCCAGCAGTCCTTCCGGGACTAGCTACGAGCAGTACTTC. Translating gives CASSPSGTSYEQYF.